This T cell receptor (beta chain) was identified during a study of T cell responses to AZD1222 COVID-19 vaccine (dated by TCRdb to the early 2020s). Broadly, across the study: AZD1222 recipients whose second dose came at about 4 weeks and those whose second dose came at about 12 weeks were combined into one group, since spike-specific TCR depth and breadth did not differ between the two schedules. Trial participants were enrolled by age into 18-55, 56-69 and 70-plus year subgroups, with approximately 150, 30 and 60 TCR-sequenced participants respectively. A total of 230 to 250 trial participants underwent TCR sequencing, of whom about 200 had received two doses of AZD1222 and about 25 had received two doses of the MenACWY control vaccine.

Reading the label with the study, this specimen's time point is: baseline before first vaccination. Vaccinee samples came from UK trials COV001 and COV002, including a single-blind randomized controlled phase 2/3 trial of AZD1222 (ChAdOx1 nCoV-19) in healthy adults. For TCRbeta chain sequencing, PBMC samples were collected from trial participants at day 0 and at day 28 after the second dose. The CDR3 regions of human TCRbeta chains were analyzed by immunosequencing. For the original study's pipeline: TCRs in the repertoires were matched against a reference library of SARS-CoV-2-specific TCRs that had been generated with the MIRA antigen-specificity platform. Breadth was defined as the fraction of unique TCRs that were SARS-CoV-2-associated. Depth was defined as the fraction of total T cells that were SARS-CoV-2-associated. Each spike-specific TCR was assigned to its reactive spike region and to a CD4 or CD8 class using the MIRA data. Log10-transformed breadth and depth values were compared by one-way ANOVA with Sidak's multiple comparisons tests. Entries here come from immuneACCESS through TCRdb and include only in-frame sequences with V and J called. Some clones fail to appear in such tables; in the studies checked, an unresolved V gene covers under half of the shortfall, and the cause of the remainder is unknown. V and J calls and clone size are copied from that table; D and trimming were computed from the DNA. Here the sample has some 120,000 clones; about 88% occur a single time. 7.5% to 8% of the sample rests with the top ten.

V sheds 5 bases and J sheds 2 bases, leaving 10 bases between their ends. Sequences MNHEY (CDR1) and SVGEGT (CDR2) are obtained from the germline V gene. From its cysteine to its phenylalanine, the CDR3 spans 14 amino acids. The DNA shown is the 42-base CDR3, in frame from base 1. The paper's findings and limits, for the study overall: Conclusions about previously exposed vaccinees are limited because only 6 or 7 AZD1222 recipients were SARS-CoV-2 seropositive at baseline. Because no samples from the day 14 peak response were available, repertoires could be characterized only after the peak T cell response. Participants were mostly white British and included more females than males, and it was suggested by the authors that clonal diversity may have been underestimated. In the small 56-69-year group, the increase in depth fell short of significance, most likely because of low power. Reportedly, close to half of the unique spike-specific TCRs recognized epitopes lying outside the regions that are mutated in the B.1.351 and B.1.1.7 variants. Spike-specific TCR breadth and depth rose significantly after two AZD1222 doses compared with day 0 and with MenACWY recipients. The vaccine-associated CD4 TCRs covered the entire spike protein, and the dominant responses fell in regions 160-218 and 743-854.

To note about this clone: Its binding antigen is unknown. It has no much larger one-base neighbor in the sample; base qualities were not kept.

The sequence was obtained from an adult in good health. This material consisted of peripheral blood, taken on day 0 of AZD1222 vaccination. Recombination connected TRBV6-2 or TRBV6-3 to TRBJ1-5; the D region possibly corresponds to TRBD1 (5 bases align). The CDR3 amino acid sequence is: CASSRGVGNQPQHF. Read as DNA, the sequence is TGTGCCAGCAGTAGAGGGGTGGGCAATCAGCCCCAGCATTTT.